Listed below are T cell receptor beta chains from one sample, sequenced in a study of beta chain features in type 1 diabetes. Profiling relied on immunoSEQ multiplex PCR, and the TCRdb table lists in-frame clones only, not all of them. The sample includes about 28,000 clones, around 60% seen only once; the top ten take over 2%. Sequencing input: Tregs from blood. These receptors came from a woman aged 25 to 39 with type 1 diabetes. Each CDR3 is given with its conserved first and last residue. Each record gives: D gene, V gene, J gene, clone size, CDR3 protein, CDR3 DNA. A D gene is named only where the DNA matches it firmly. Only part of the rows carry a size: once, few, many, or a class if the clone is expanded.

TRBD2	TRBV29-1	TRBJ2-3	few	CSVVQRGRADTQYF	TGCAGCGTTGTACAGCGGGGGCGCGCAGATACGCAGTATTTT
TRBD1	TRBV5-1	TRBJ1-1	once	CASSSTGRTEAFF	TGCGCCAGCAGCTCGACAGGGAGAACTGAAGCTTTCTTT
NA	TRBV6-5	TRBJ1-1	NA	CASSLQGGPEAFF	TGTGCCAGCAGTCTACAGGGCGGGCCTGAAGCTTTCTTT
NA	TRBV6-1	TRBJ2-1	NA	CASSGTRDEQFF	TGTGCCAGCAGTGGTACTAGGGATGAGCAGTTCTTC
TRBD2	TRBV2	TRBJ2-1	NA	CAVTRGLASDEQFF	TGTGCCGTGACCCGGGGACTAGCGTCGGATGAGCAGTTCTTC
TRBD1	TRBV2	TRBJ1-5	NA	CASRGTGRDQPQHF	TGTGCCAGCCGGGGGACAGGCAGGGATCAGCCCCAGCATTTT
NA	TRBV15	TRBJ1-1	NA	CATSRDLSNIRVSTEAFF	TGTGCCACCAGCAGAGATCTTTCAAATATACGGGTGTCCACTGAAGCTTTCTTT
NA	TRBV4-1	TRBJ2-7	NA	CASSQDARQGYEQYF	TGCGCCAGCAGCCAAGATGCGAGGCAGGGCTACGAGCAGTACTTC
NA	TRBV5-1	TRBJ2-1	NA	CASSSGSLSYNEQFF	TGCGCCAGCAGCTCGGGGAGCCTCTCCTACAATGAGCAGTTCTTC
TRBD2	TRBV7-9	TRBJ2-1	NA	CASSRWGGNEQFF	TGTGCCAGCAGCAGGTGGGGGGGGAATGAGCAGTTCTTC
TRBD1	TRBV10-3	TRBJ1-2	NA	CAISESPGQGSNYGYTF	TGTGCCATCAGTGAGTCACCGGGACAGGGGTCCAACTATGGCTACACCTTC
NA	TRBV18	TRBJ1-2	few	CASSPKQILYGYTF	TGTGCCAGCTCACCTAAACAGATTCTCTATGGCTACACCTTC
NA	TRBV27	TRBJ2-3	few	CASSFGGGSDTQYF	TGTGCCAGCAGTTTTGGGGGGGGCTCAGATACGCAGTATTTT
NA	TRBV7-2	TRBJ2-5	NA	CASSVQGGETQYF	TGTGCCAGCAGCGTCCAGGGGGGCGAGACCCAGTACTTC
NA	TRBV30	TRBJ1-1	NA	CAWSVLGAAFF	TGTGCCTGGAGTGTATTGGGGGCCGCTTTCTTT
TRBD1	TRBV19	TRBJ1-5	few	CASRDTGAGQPQHF	TGTGCCAGTAGGGATACAGGGGCCGGTCAGCCCCAGCATTTT
NA	TRBV5-1	TRBJ2-7	NA	CASSPGTAYKQYF	TGCGCCAGCAGCCCCGGGACTGCCTACAAGCAGTACTTC
NA	TRBV10-3	TRBJ2-7	NA	CAISGQGSYEQYF	TGTGCCATCAGTGGCCAGGGGTCCTACGAGCAGTACTTC
TRBD1	TRBV7-8	TRBJ1-2	once	CASSLDVAGGDYGYTF	TGTGCCAGCAGCTTAGATGTGGCAGGGGGCGACTATGGCTACACCTTC
NA	TRBV7-2	TRBJ2-1	NA	CASSLDAGYNEQFF	TGTGCCAGCAGCTTAGATGCCGGTTACAATGAGCAGTTCTTC
TRBD1	TRBV6-5	TRBJ2-1	few	CASKLTGDSYNEQFF	TGTGCCAGCAAGCTCACAGGGGACTCCTACAATGAGCAGTTCTTC
TRBD2	TRBV5-1	TRBJ2-2	NA	CASSLGLAGLRNTGELFF	TGCGCCAGCAGCTTGGGACTAGCGGGCCTACGGAACACCGGGGAGCTGTTTTTT
NA	TRBV18	TRBJ2-5	NA	CASSPSHETQYF	TGTGCCAGCTCACCATCACACGAGACCCAGTACTTC
NA	TRBV28	TRBJ2-2	medium-sized	CASSFPGVSTGELFF	TGTGCCAGCAGTTTTCCCGGGGTTAGCACCGGGGAGCTGTTTTTT
TRBD1	TRBV27	TRBJ2-7	NA	CASSLSGQDSYEQYF	TGTGCCAGCAGTTTATCGGGACAGGACTCCTACGAGCAGTACTTC
NA	TRBV4-1	TRBJ2-3	NA	CASSRESRGTDTQYF	TGCGCCAGCAGCCGAGAGAGCAGGGGAACAGATACGCAGTATTTT
TRBD1	TRBV19	TRBJ1-2	NA	CASSTGQGATYGYTF	TGTGCCAGTAGTACTGGACAGGGGGCCACCTATGGCTACACCTTC
NA	TRBV5-4	TRBJ2-5	NA	CASSLGTGSETQYF	TGTGCCAGCAGCTTGGGAACAGGGTCAGAGACCCAGTACTTC
TRBD2	TRBV23-1	TRBJ2-5	NA	CASSPPGLAKETQYF	TGCGCCAGCAGTCCCCCGGGACTAGCGAAAGAGACCCAGTACTTC
TRBD1	TRBV27	TRBJ2-7	NA	CASSRDRGRGEQYF	TGTGCCAGCAGCCGGGACAGGGGACGCGGGGAGCAGTACTTC